These T cell receptor beta chains were read from a single sample in a study of blood T cell repertoires in COVID-19. The table came from immunoSEQ multiplex PCR; TCRdb's copy has only in-frame clones and leaves some out. The table has approximately 250,000 clones, under 95% seen once; the top ten hold 2.8%. What was sequenced was PBMCs or T cells enriched from blood (not recorded which). The receptors here all came from a man in his forties or fifties who had been exposed to COVID-19. CDR3s include the opening cysteine and the closing phenylalanine or tryptophan. The D gene is left open where the match is weak. Size values are once, few and many counts, or a class for expanded clones, and some rows have none.

abundance	v_gene	j_gene	d_gene	CDR3aa	CDR3nt
-	TRBV29-1	TRBJ2-7	TRBD1	CSVSGTGNYEQYF	TGCAGCGTTTCCGGGACAGGGAACTACGAGCAGTACTTC
once	TRBV7-2	TRBJ2-1	-	CASSLVFVRDEQFF	TGTGCCAGCAGCTTAGTTTTTGTTCGGGATGAGCAGTTCTTC
-	TRBV29-1	TRBJ2-5	-	CSVSVTQETQYF	TGCAGCGTCTCGGTAACCCAAGAGACCCAGTACTTC
once	TRBV30	TRBJ1-1	TRBD1	CALTGQVNTEAFF	TGTGCCTTAACTGGACAGGTGAACACTGAAGCTTTCTTT
-	TRBV28	TRBJ2-1	TRBD2	CASEAGTSYNEQFF	TGTGCCAGCGAAGCGGGAACCTCCTACAATGAGCAGTTCTTC
-	TRBV4-3	TRBJ1-1	-	CASSQAGVSEAFF	TGCGCCAGCAGCCAAGCCGGAGTGTCGGAAGCTTTCTTT
-	TRBV30	TRBJ1-5	-	CAWSVGRGQPQHF	TGTGCCTGGAGTGTAGGCAGGGGTCAGCCCCAGCATTTT
-	TRBV5-4	TRBJ2-5	TRBD2	CASSLGLARQETQYF	TGTGCCAGCAGCTTGGGACTAGCGAGACAAGAGACCCAGTACTTC
-	TRBV28	TRBJ1-5	-	CASSGHGAILQPQHF	TGTGCCAGCAGTGGACATGGGGCCATTCTTCAGCCCCAGCATTTT
-	TRBV9	TRBJ2-7	TRBD2	CASSVRPGTSSYEQYF	TGTGCCAGCAGCGTACGTCCCGGGACTAGCTCCTACGAGCAGTACTTC
-	TRBV11-2	TRBJ1-2	TRBD1	CASSPRTGGIVGDYGYTF	TGTGCCAGCAGCCCTCGGACAGGGGGCATTGTAGGGGACTATGGCTACACCTTC
few	TRBV19	TRBJ2-7	TRBD2	CASSTLGAGGPYEQYF	TGTGCCAGTAGTACCCTGGGAGCGGGAGGTCCCTACGAGCAGTACTTC
-	TRBV30	TRBJ1-2	-	CAWSNIQVNYGYTF	TGTGCCTGGAGTAACATACAGGTTAACTATGGCTACACCTTC
-	TRBV3-1/TRBV3-2	TRBJ1-1	TRBD1	CASSQTDRGLEAFF	TGTGCCAGCAGCCAGACGGACAGGGGGCTTGAGGCTTTCTTT
once	TRBV27	TRBJ2-7	-	CASSTEGDYEQYF	TGTGCCAGCAGTACGGAAGGGGATTACGAGCAGTACTTC
-	TRBV29-1	TRBJ2-2	-	CSVAEPRNLTGELFF	TGCAGCGTTGCGGAGCCCCGGAATTTGACCGGGGAGCTGTTTTTT
-	TRBV11-1	TRBJ2-7	-	CASSLVHYEQYF	TGTGCCAGCAGCTTAGTTCACTACGAGCAGTACTTC
-	TRBV29-1	TRBJ2-1	TRBD2	CSALARLAGGPFFANEQFF	TGCAGCGCTCTAGCCAGACTAGCGGGAGGGCCTTTTTTCGCCAATGAGCAGTTCTTC
-	TRBV28	TRBJ2-7	-	CASTSGTFYEQYF	TGTGCCAGCACCTCCGGGACTTTCTACGAGCAGTACTTC
-	TRBV27	TRBJ2-1	TRBD2	CASSPWTSGYNEQFF	TGTGCCAGCAGTCCTTGGACTAGCGGTTACAATGAGCAGTTCTTC
-	TRBV19	TRBJ1-5	-	CASSSYNQPQHF	TGTGCCAGTAGTAGTTACAATCAGCCCCAGCATTTT
once	TRBV10-3	TRBJ2-1	-	CAISESEGQQFF	TGTGCCATCAGTGAGTCGGAGGGGCAGCAGTTCTTC
-	TRBV30	TRBJ2-1	TRBD1	CAWCRTGDNEQFF	TGTGCCTGGTGTCGGACAGGGGACAATGAGCAGTTCTTC
-	TRBV28	TRBJ1-2	TRBD1	CASSLPTGDDGYTF	TGTGCCAGCAGTTTGCCGACAGGGGATGATGGCTACACCTTC
few	TRBV12-3/TRBV12-4	TRBJ1-2	TRBD1	CASSPTGNYGYTF	TGTGCCAGCAGTCCGACAGGGAACTATGGCTACACCTTC
once	TRBV28	TRBJ2-2	TRBD1	CASSLRGMELFF	TGTGCCAGCAGCCTCAGGGGGATGGAGCTGTTTTTT
once	TRBV30	TRBJ2-1	-	CAWSPDSASITYNEQFF	TGTGCCTGGAGTCCTGATAGCGCCTCCATAACCTACAATGAGCAGTTCTTC
-	TRBV19	TRBJ2-2	TRBD1	CASSPISLGQESNTGELFF	TGTGCCAGTAGTCCCATATCCCTGGGACAGGAGTCGAACACCGGGGAGCTGTTTTTT
-	TRBV7-9	TRBJ2-3	TRBD2	CASQSELAGVGADTQYF	TGTGCCAGCCAAAGTGAATTAGCGGGAGTTGGAGCAGATACGCAGTATTTT
-	TRBV3-1/TRBV3-2	TRBJ1-1	-	CASSQVANTEAFF	TGTGCCAGCAGCCAAGTAGCGAACACTGAAGCTTTCTTT
-	TRBV24-1	TRBJ1-1	-	CATRGTGNTEAFF	TGTGCCACCAGGGGAACAGGGAACACTGAAGCTTTCTTT
-	TRBV5-4	TRBJ1-2	-	CASSSPGQSPYGYTF	TGTGCCAGCAGCTCTCCTGGACAGAGCCCCTATGGCTACACCTTC
once	TRBV29-1	TRBJ2-7	-	CSVVQESSYEQYF	TGCAGCGTTGTACAGGAGAGCTCCTACGAGCAGTACTTC
-	TRBV5-1	TRBJ1-2	-	CASSRSANYGYTF	TGCGCCAGCAGCCGGTCGGCTAACTATGGCTACACCTTC
-	TRBV6-5	TRBJ1-5	TRBD1	CASRTSGTVHQPQHF	TGTGCCAGCAGAACAAGTGGGACAGTGCATCAGCCCCAGCATTTT
-	TRBV5-6	TRBJ1-1	TRBD1	CASSILTGGEAGEAFF	TGTGCCAGCAGCATCCTAACAGGGGGCGAGGCCGGTGAAGCTTTCTTT
-	TRBV5-6	TRBJ2-1	-	CASSFRGRRLAGVNEQFF	TGTGCCAGCAGCTTCAGGGGGCGCAGATTAGCGGGAGTCAATGAGCAGTTCTTC
-	TRBV11-2	TRBJ1-5	TRBD1	CASSPGQVKDQPQHF	TGTGCCAGCAGCCCTGGACAGGTGAAAGATCAGCCCCAGCATTTT
-	TRBV5-1	TRBJ2-7	TRBD2	CASSLEGGISYEQYF	TGCGCCAGCAGCTTGGAGGGAGGGATTTCCTACGAGCAGTACTTC
-	TRBV4-1	TRBJ1-4	-	CASSTRSTATNEKLFF	TGCGCCAGCAGCACACGATCGACAGCAACTAATGAAAAACTGTTTTTT
-	TRBV2	TRBJ2-2	-	CASIWTENTGELFF	TGTGCCAGCATTTGGACAGAGAACACCGGGGAGCTGTTTTTT
-	TRBV9	TRBJ2-7	-	CASSVDRLGEQYF	TGTGCCAGCAGCGTAGACAGGCTAGGCGAGCAGTACTTC
-	TRBV4-1	TRBJ2-1	TRBD2	CASSQLGLAGGGQFF	TGCGCCAGCAGCCAACTAGGACTAGCGGGAGGAGGGCAGTTCTTC
-	TRBV5-4	TRBJ2-2	TRBD2	CASSREGLAGGFTGELFF	TGTGCCAGCAGCAGGGAAGGACTAGCGGGAGGATTCACCGGGGAGCTGTTTTTT
-	TRBV15	TRBJ1-1	-	CATSKQKNRVFNTEAFF	TGTGCCACCAGCAAACAAAAAAACAGGGTCTTTAACACTGAAGCTTTCTTT
-	TRBV5-1	TRBJ1-1	-	CASSPKGATNTEAFF	TGCGCCAGCAGTCCGAAAGGGGCGACGAACACTGAAGCTTTCTTT
-	TRBV10-3	TRBJ2-1	TRBD2	CAISDTSGLWFF	TGTGCCATCAGTGATACTAGCGGGCTTTGGTTCTTC
-	TRBV4-1	TRBJ2-2	TRBD1	CASSQEQGARGTGELFF	TGCGCCAGCAGCCAAGAACAGGGGGCGCGTGGCACCGGGGAGCTGTTTTTT
-	TRBV15	TRBJ2-7	-	CATSSDAGGGVYEQYF	TGTGCCACCAGCAGTGACGCTGGAGGGGGCGTCTACGAGCAGTACTTC
-	TRBV2	TRBJ1-2	TRBD1	CASSVDRGHSGYTF	TGTGCCAGCAGCGTGGACAGGGGGCATAGTGGCTACACCTTC
-	TRBV27	TRBJ2-3	TRBD1	CASSFKTGYTDTQYF	TGTGCCAGCAGTTTCAAGACAGGGTACACAGATACGCAGTATTTT
-	TRBV19	TRBJ1-1	-	CASSSPRTRGTEAFF	TGTGCCAGTAGCTCCCCCCGGACTCGAGGCACTGAAGCTTTCTTT
-	TRBV5-1	TRBJ2-5	TRBD2	CASSVSGRGETQYF	TGCGCCAGCAGCGTAAGCGGGAGAGGGGAGACCCAGTACTTC